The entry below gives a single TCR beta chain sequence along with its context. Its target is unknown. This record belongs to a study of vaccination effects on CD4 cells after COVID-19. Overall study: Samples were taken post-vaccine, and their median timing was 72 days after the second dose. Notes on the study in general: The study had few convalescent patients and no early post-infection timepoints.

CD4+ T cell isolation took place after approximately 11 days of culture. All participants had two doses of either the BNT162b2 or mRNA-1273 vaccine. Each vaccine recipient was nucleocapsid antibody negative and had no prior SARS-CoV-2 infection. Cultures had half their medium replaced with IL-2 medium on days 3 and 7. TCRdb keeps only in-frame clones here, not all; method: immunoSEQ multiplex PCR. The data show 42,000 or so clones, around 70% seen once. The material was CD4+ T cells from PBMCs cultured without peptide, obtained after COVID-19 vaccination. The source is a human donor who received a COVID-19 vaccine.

DNA for the CDR3: TGCGCCAGCAGCAACATCCCGGGACGGAGCTCTGGAAACACCATATATTTT. Protein product: CASSNIPGRSSGNTIYF. The chain carries TRBV5-1 and TRBJ1-3, with a possible D match to TRBD1 (5 bases). Germline CDR1 is SGHRS and CDR2 is YFSETQ. V was cut by 4 bases and J by 0 bases, with 17 bases left in between. The CDR3 extends over 17 amino acids.